Presented here are 12 T cell receptor beta chains from one specimen sequenced in a study of T cells after posttransplantation cyclophosphamide. Clones were read by immunoSEQ multiplex PCR, and TCRdb kept only the in-frame ones, dropping some. The table lists roughly 70,000 clones, approximately 92% of them singletons. The specimen sequenced was PBMCs. The receptors here all came from a woman in her thirties in good health and a related stem cell transplant donor.

This sequence joins TRBV6-4 and TRBJ2-1, with D perhaps matching TRBD2 (7 bases). This CDR3 comprises 15 residues. Trimming shortened V by 0 bases and J by 8 bases, and 14 bases separated the two germline ends. Germline CDR1 MRHNA, CDR2 SNTAGT. The CDR3 DNA sequence: TGTGCCAGCAGTGACTCACGGGGGGCGGGGGATGAGCAGTTCTTC. Amino acids: CASSDSRGAGDEQFF.

The CDR3 is CASSTWDSNTEAFF. The CDR3 DNA reads as TGTGCCAGTAGTACCTGGGACAGCAACACTGAAGCTTTCTTT. The chain combines TRBV19 with TRBJ1-1; 7 positions agree with TRBD1. The CDR3 runs to 14 residues. With 4 bases clipped from V and 2 bases from J, the junction kept 4 bases outside the gene matches. The germline gives CDR1 LNHDA, CDR2 SQIVND (reference sequence).

The rearrangement links TRBV7-8 to TRBJ2-7; D remains unclear. The germline V gene has CDR1 SGHVS and CDR2 FQNEAQ. Trimming pared 2 bases from V and 7 bases from J, leaving 15 bases between. This CDR3 is 14 amino acids long. CDR3 loop: CASSLRVGPGEQYF. Written as DNA, the CDR3 is TGTGCCAGCAGCTTACGGGTAGGGCCTGGGGAGCAGTACTTC.

This CDR3 is CSVPGATEAFF. CDR3 sequence (DNA): TGCAGCGTCCCGGGGGCCACTGAAGCTTTCTTT. The rearrangement uses TRBV29-1 and TRBJ1-1; perhaps TRBD1 as D (6 bases). CDR3 length: 11 amino acids. CDR1 is SQVTM, CDR2 ANQGSEA, per germline. Trimming cost V 6 bases and J 4 bases, with 9 bases left between them.

The rearrangement joins TRBV7-6 to TRBJ2-3; D gene unclear. V was pared by 5 bases and J by 4 bases, with 7 bases between. The CDR3 has 12 amino acids. Germline CDR1 reads SGHVS; CDR2 reads FNYEAQ. The CDR3 loop is CASSGLADTQYF. The CDR3 DNA sequence: TGTGCCAGCAGCGGGCTCGCAGATACGCAGTATTTT.

This sequence joins TRBV5-5 and TRBJ2-3; 8 nucleotides match TRBD2. The germline gives CDR1 SGHKS, CDR2 YYEKEE (reference sequence). Unmatched junction bases numbered 5, after V lost 5 bases and J lost 0 bases. CDR3 length equals 15 residues. The CDR3 DNA reads as TGTGCCAGCAGTGGTAGCGGGGCCAGCACAGATACGCAGTATTTT. Its translation: CASSGSGASTDTQYF.

A remark on this clone: At one boundary the junction diverges from the germline segment, which might be a read error. This rearrangement joins TRBV4-3 to TRBJ2-1; D ambiguous. Per germline, CDR1 LGHNA and CDR2 YSLEER. CDR3 length: 8 residues. The CDR3, as DNA: TGCGCCAGCAGCCACAGCCTCTTC. It translates to CASSHSLF.

The rearrangement joins TRBV11-2 to TRBJ1-3; D unclear. This CDR3 comprises 15 residues. The germline V gene encodes CDR1 SGHAT and CDR2 FQNNGV. The V and J ends lost 5 bases and 7 bases respectively, with 18 bases between them. As DNA, the CDR3 is TGTGCCAGCAGCCTTAGTGGGTTTCAACGGAACACCATATATTTT. Translating gives CASSLSGFQRNTIYF.

V is TRBV18 and J is TRBJ1-5; TRBD1 agrees at 11 bases. Germline values: CDR1 KGHSH, CDR2 LQKENI. J gave up 0 bases and V 3 bases, and 7 bases lay outside the gene matches. This CDR3 spans 18 amino acids. As DNA, the CDR3 is TGTGCCAGCTCACCCCCGGGACAGGGGGGACTTAGCAATCAGCCCCAGCATTTT. Amino acids: CASSPPGQGGLSNQPQHF.

J is TRBJ2-3 and V is TRBV11-1, with D maybe TRBD1 (6 bases). From germline, CDR1 is SGHAT and CDR2 FQDESV (reference sequence). V lost 5 bases and J 2 bases, leaving 17 bases between the germline ends. The CDR3 length is 16 residues. Here the CDR3 reads CASSGRDTKFTDTQYF. The CDR3 DNA reads TGTGCCAGCAGCGGCCGGGACACGAAGTTCACAGATACGCAGTATTTT.

The rearrangement uses TRBV5-6 and TRBJ1-4; a weak D match, TRBD1 (6 bases). Germline values: CDR1 SGHDT, CDR2 YYEEEE. The CDR3 is 14 residues long. V was shortened by 4 bases and J by 4 bases, with 11 bases between the two germline ends. DNA of the CDR3: TGTGCCAGCAGCAGAGGGGGAAGTAATGAAAAACTGTTTTTT. Protein: CASSRGGSNEKLFF.

This chain connects TRBV11-2 to TRBJ2-3; D gene ambiguous. The CDR3 has 13 amino acids. Germline CDR1 and CDR2: SGHAT and FQNNGV. Deletions cut 5 bases from V and 2 bases from J, with 8 bases between. DNA of the CDR3: TGTGCCAGCAGCCGGATAGACACAGATACGCAGTATTTT. Translating it yields CASSRIDTDTQYF.